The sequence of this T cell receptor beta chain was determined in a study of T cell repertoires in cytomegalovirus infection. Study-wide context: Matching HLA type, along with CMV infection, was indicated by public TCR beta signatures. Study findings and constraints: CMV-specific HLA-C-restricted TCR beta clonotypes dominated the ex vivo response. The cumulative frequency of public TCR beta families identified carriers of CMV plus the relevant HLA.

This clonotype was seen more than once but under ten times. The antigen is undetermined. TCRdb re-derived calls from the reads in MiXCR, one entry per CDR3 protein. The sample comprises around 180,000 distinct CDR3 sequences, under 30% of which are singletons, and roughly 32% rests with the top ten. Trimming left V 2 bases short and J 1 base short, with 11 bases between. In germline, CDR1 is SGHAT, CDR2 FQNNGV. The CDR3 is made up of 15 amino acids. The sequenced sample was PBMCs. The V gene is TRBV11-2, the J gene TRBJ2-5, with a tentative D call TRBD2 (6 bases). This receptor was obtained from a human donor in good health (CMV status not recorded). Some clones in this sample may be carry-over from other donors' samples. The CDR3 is CASSLRRGFQETQYF. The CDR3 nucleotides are TGTGCCAGCAGCTTACGGCGGGGCTTCCAAGAGACCCAGTACTTC.